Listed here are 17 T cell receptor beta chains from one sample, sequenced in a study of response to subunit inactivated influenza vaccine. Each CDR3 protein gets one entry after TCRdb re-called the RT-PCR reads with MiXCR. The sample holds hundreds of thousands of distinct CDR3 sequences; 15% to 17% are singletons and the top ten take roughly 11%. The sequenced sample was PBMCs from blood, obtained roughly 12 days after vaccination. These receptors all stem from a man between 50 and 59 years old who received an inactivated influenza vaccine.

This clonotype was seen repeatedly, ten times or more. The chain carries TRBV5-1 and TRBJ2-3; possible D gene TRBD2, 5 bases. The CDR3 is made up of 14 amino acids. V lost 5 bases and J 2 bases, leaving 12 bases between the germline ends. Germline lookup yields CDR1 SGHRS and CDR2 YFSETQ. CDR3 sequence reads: CASRKDLTTDTQYF. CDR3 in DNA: TGCGCCAGCAGAAAGGACTTGACCACAGATACGCAGTATTTT.

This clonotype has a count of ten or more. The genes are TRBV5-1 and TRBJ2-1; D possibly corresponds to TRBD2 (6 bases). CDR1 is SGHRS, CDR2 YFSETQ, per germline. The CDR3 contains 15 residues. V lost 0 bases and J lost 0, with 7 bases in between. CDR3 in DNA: TGCGCCAGCAGCTTGGGGGACTTCTCCTACAATGAGCAGTTCTTC. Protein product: CASSLGDFSYNEQFF.

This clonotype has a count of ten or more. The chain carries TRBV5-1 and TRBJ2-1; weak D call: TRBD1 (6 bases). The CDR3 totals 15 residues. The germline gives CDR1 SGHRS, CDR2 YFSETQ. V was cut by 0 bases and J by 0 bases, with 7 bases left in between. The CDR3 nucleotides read TGCGCCAGCAGCTTGGACAGGGCCTCCTACAATGAGCAGTTCTTC. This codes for CASSLDRASYNEQFF. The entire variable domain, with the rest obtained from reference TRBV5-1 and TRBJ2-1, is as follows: KAGVTQTPRYLIKTRGQQVTLSCSPISGHRSVSWYQQTPGQGLQFLFEYFSETQRNKGNFPGRFSGRQFSNSRSEMNVSTLELGDSALYLCASSLDRASYNEQFFGPGTRLTVL.

The CDR3, as DNA: TGCAGTGCCGCCTCAGCCCACCCCGGGGGGGCTATCGGGGAGCTGTTTTTT. This translates into CSAASAHPGGAIGELFF. The genes are TRBV20-1 and TRBJ2-2, with 8 nucleotides matching TRBD2. This CDR3 has 17 amino acids. The J segment lost 7 bases and the V segment lost 6 bases, leaving 19 bases of the junction unmatched. In germline, CDR1 is DFQATT, CDR2 SNEGSKA (reference sequence).

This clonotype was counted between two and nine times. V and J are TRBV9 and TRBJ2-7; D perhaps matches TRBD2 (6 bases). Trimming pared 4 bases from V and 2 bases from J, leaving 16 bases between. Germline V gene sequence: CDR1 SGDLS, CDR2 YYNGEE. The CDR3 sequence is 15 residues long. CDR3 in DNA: TGTGCCAGCAGCCCGAGAGGAGGAGGGACCTACGAGCAGTACTTC. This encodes CASSPRGGGTYEQYF.

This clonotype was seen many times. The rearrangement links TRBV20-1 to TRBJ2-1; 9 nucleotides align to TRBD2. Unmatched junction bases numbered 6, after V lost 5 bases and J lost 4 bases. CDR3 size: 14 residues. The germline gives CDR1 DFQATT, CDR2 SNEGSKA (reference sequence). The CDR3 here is CSAPGTSSYNEQFF. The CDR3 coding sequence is TGCAGTGCTCCCGGGACTAGCAGTTACAATGAGCAGTTCTTC.

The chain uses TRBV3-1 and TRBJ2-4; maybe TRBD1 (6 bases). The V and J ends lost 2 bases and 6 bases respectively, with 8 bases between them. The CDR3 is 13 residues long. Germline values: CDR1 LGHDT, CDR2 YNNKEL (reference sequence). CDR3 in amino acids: CASSQRGGNIQYF. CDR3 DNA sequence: TGTGCCAGCAGCCAACGAGGGGGAAACATTCAGTACTTC.

The CDR3 DNA is TGTGCCAGCAGTTTATACTGGGGCGAGACCCAGTACTTC. It is translated as CASSLYWGETQYF. V usage is TRBV27 and J usage is TRBJ2-5; D may be TRBD1 (5 bases). Trimming took 1 base from V and 5 from J, leaving 8 bases between them. Germline V lookup: CDR1 MNHEY, CDR2 SMNVEV (reference sequence). The CDR3 is made up of 13 amino acids.

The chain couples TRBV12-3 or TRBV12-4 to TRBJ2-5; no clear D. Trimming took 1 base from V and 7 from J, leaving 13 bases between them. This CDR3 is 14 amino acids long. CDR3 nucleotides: TGTGCCAGCAGTTTAGAGACTGCGTTCGGGACCCAGTACTTC. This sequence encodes CASSLETAFGTQYF.

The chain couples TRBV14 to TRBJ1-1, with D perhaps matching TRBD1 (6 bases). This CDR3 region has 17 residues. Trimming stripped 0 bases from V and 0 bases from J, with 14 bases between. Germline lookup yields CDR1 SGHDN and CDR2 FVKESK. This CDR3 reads CASSQEWTDYMNTEAFF. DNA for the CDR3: TGTGCCAGCAGCCAAGAATGGACAGACTACATGAACACTGAAGCTTTCTTT. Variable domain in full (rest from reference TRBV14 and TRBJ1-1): EAGVTQFPSHSVIEKGQTVTLRCDPISGHDNLYWYRRVMGKEIKFLLHFVKESKQDESGMPNNRFLAERTGGTYSTLKVQPAELEDSGVYFCASSQEWTDYMNTEAFFGQGTRLTVV.

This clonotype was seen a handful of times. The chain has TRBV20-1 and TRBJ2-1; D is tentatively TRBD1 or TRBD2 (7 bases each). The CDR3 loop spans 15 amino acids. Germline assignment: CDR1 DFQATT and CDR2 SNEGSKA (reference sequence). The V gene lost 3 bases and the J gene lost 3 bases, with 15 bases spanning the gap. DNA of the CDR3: TGCAGTGCTAGGGGGGAGGGACAGAACTACAATGAGCAGTTCTTC. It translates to CSARGEGQNYNEQFF.

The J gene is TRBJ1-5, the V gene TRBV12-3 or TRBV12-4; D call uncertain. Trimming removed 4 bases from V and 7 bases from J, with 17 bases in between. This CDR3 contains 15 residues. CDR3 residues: CASSWRRASGQPQHF. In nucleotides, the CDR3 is TGTGCCAGCAGTTGGCGTAGGGCCTCCGGGCAGCCCCAGCATTTT.

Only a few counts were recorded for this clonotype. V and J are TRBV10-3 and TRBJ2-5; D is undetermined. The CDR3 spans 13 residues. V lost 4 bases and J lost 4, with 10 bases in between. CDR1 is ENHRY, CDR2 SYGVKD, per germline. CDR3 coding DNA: TGTGCCATCAGTGTATCGGTTGGAGAGACCCAGTACTTC. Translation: CAISVSVGETQYF.

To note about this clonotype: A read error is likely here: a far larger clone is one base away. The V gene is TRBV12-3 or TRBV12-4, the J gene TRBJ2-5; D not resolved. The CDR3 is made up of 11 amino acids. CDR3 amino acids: CTSSPQETQYF. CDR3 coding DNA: TGTACCAGCAGTCCACAAGAGACCCAGTACTTC.

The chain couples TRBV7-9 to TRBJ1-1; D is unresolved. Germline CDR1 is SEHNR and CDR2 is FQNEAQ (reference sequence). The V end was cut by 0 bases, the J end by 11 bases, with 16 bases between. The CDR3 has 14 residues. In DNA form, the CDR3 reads TGTGCCAGCAGCTTAGCCAGCCCGACACCGGTGGCTTTCTTT. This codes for CASSLASPTPVAFF.

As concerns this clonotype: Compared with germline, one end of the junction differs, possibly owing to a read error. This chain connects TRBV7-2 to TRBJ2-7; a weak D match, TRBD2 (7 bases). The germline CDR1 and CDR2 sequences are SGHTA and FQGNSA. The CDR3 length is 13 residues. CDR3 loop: CASSSQRLRGLTF. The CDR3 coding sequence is TGTGCCAGCAGCTCCCAAAGGCTGCGGGGGCTGACGTTC.

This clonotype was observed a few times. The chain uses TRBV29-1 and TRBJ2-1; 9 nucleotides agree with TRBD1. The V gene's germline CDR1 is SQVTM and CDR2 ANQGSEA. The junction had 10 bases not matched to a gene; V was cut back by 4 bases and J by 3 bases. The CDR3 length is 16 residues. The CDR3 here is CSVGDPGTGFYNEQFF. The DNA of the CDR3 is TGCAGCGTTGGAGATCCGGGGACAGGGTTCTACAATGAGCAGTTCTTC.